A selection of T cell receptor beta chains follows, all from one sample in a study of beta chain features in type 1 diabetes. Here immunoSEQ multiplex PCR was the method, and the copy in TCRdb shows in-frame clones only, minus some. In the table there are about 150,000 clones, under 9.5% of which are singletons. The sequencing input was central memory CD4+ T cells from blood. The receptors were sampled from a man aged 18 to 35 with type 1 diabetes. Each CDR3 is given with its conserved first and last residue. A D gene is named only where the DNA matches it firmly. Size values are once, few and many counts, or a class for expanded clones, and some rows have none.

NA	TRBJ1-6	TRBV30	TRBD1	CAWSSPRTGRWYHF	TGTGCCTGGAGTTCTCCCCGGACAGGGAGATGGTACCACTTT
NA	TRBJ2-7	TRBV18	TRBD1	CASSPSGTGGNEQYF	TGTGCCAGCTCACCATCCGGGACAGGGGGGAACGAGCAGTACTTC
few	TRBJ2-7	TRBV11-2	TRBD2	CASSFTSGASYEQYF	TGTGCCAGCAGCTTTACTAGCGGGGCCTCCTACGAGCAGTACTTC
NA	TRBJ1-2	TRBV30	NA	CAWSVGAYGYTF	TGTGCCTGGAGTGTGGGGGCCTATGGCTACACCTTC
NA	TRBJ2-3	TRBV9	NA	CASSTPSRTGAGDTQYF	TGTGCCAGCAGTACCCCTTCCCGAACAGGGGCGGGGGATACGCAGTATTTT
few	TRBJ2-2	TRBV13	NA	CASSLRGGHTGELFF	TGTGCCAGCAGCTTACGTGGGGGCCACACCGGGGAGCTGTTTTTT
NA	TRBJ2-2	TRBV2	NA	CASTQGRGNTGELFF	TGTGCCAGCACTCAGGGCAGAGGGAACACCGGGGAGCTGTTTTTT
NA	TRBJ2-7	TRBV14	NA	CASSLVQGRIYEQYF	TGTGCCAGCAGCCTGGTCCAGGGAAGGATCTACGAGCAGTACTTC
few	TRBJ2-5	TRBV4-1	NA	CASSQESSSRETQYF	TGCGCCAGCAGCCAAGAGTCGTCTAGCCGAGAGACCCAGTACTTC
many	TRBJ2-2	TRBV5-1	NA	CASSWGTGMDGELFF	TGCGCCAGCAGCTGGGGAACCGGGATGGACGGGGAGCTGTTTTTT
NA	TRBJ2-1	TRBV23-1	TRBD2	CASSQPTSGGMNEQFF	TGCGCCAGCAGTCAACCGACTAGCGGGGGGATGAATGAGCAGTTCTTC
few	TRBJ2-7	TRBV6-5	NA	CASSREDSLGGEQYF	TGTGCCAGCAGCCGCGAGGACTCCCTGGGTGGCGAGCAGTACTTC
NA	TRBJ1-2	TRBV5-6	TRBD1	CASSSRGVNYGYTF	TGTGCCAGCAGCTCCAGGGGGGTTAACTATGGCTACACCTTC
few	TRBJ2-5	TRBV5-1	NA	CASSLEWPRETQYF	TGCGCCAGCAGCTTGGAATGGCCCCGAGAGACCCAGTACTTC
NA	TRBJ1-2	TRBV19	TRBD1	CASSTRRTGGDYGYTF	TGTGCCAGTAGTACCCGGAGGACAGGGGGAGACTATGGCTACACCTTC
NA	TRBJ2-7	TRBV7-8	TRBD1	CASSLRTGQEGGEQYF	TGTGCCAGCAGCCTTAGGACGGGACAGGAAGGGGGCGAGCAGTACTTC
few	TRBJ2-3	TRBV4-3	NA	CASSQDYTDTQYF	TGCGCCAGCAGCCAAGATTACACAGATACGCAGTATTTT
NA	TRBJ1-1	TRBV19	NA	CASSMDTRYTEAFF	TGTGCCAGTAGTATGGACACGAGGTACACTGAAGCTTTCTTT
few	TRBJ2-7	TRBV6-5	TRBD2	CASSYGWASGYEQYF	TGTGCCAGCAGTTACGGTTGGGCTAGCGGTTACGAGCAGTACTTC
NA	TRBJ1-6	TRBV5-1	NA	CASSLGPGQSSPLHF	TGCGCCAGCAGCTTGGGCCCGGGACAATCCTCACCCCTCCACTTT
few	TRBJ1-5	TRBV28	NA	CASSPPDRYQPQHF	TGTGCCAGCAGTCCACCAGACAGGTATCAGCCCCAGCATTTT
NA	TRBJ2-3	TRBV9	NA	CASSSGSSGYSSTDTQYF	TGTGCCAGCAGCTCGGGTTCTTCGGGGTATTCGTCCACAGATACGCAGTATTTT
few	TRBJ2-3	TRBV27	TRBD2	CASRGTGLGLLDTQYF	TGTGCCAGCAGAGGAACCGGACTAGGCCTACTAGATACGCAGTATTTT
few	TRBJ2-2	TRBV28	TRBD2	CASSLSASGRSGELFF	TGTGCCAGCAGTTTATCGGCGAGCGGGAGATCCGGGGAGCTGTTTTTT
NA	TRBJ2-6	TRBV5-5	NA	CASSLVTGFGANVLTF	TGTGCCAGCAGCTTGGTCACAGGGTTTGGGGCCAACGTCCTGACTTTC
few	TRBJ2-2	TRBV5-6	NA	CASSSAYLISNTGELFF	TGTGCCAGCAGTTCTGCCTACTTGATCTCGAACACCGGGGAGCTGTTTTTT
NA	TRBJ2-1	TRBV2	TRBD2	CASRGGLASDEQFF	TGTGCCAGCAGGGGAGGACTAGCCTCTGATGAGCAGTTCTTC
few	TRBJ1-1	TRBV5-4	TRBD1	CASSPPGQLKNTEAFF	TGTGCCAGCAGCCCGCCGGGACAGCTAAAGAACACTGAAGCTTTCTTT
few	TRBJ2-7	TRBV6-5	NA	CASSYRSGWDEQYF	TGTGCCAGCAGTTACAGATCAGGGTGGGACGAGCAGTACTTC
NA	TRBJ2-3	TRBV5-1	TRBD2	CASSTSDGADTQYF	TGCGCCAGCAGCACTAGCGACGGGGCAGATACGCAGTATTTT
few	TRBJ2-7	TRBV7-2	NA	CASSLSEGALYEQYF	TGTGCCAGCAGCTTATCGGAGGGGGCCCTCTACGAGCAGTACTTC
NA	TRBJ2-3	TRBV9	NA	CASSVGGRTDTQYF	TGTGCCAGCAGCGTAGGGGGCCGCACAGATACGCAGTATTTT